These 7 T cell receptor beta chains were all obtained from the same sample, sequenced in a study of response to subunit inactivated influenza vaccine. TCRdb re-derived calls from the RT-PCR reads in MiXCR, one entry per CDR3 protein. The sample lists fewer than 600,000 distinct CDR3 sequences; roughly 7.9% were seen once. The starting material was PBMCs from blood, obtained about 23 months after vaccination. These receptors all come from a man aged 50 to 75 who received an inactivated influenza vaccine.

This clonotype was counted a few times. The V gene is TRBV6-5, the J gene TRBJ2-2; no definite D call. There are 13 residues in the CDR3. Trimming pared 0 bases from V and 5 bases from J, leaving 4 bases between. Germline CDR1 MNHEY, CDR2 SVGAGI. The CDR3 spells CASSYSHTGELFF. CDR3 sequence (DNA): TGTGCCAGCAGTTACTCTCATACCGGGGAGCTGTTTTTT.

This clonotype has ten or more counts. This chain links TRBV12-3 or TRBV12-4 with TRBJ1-2; TRBD1 matches 7 bases. This CDR3 spans 13 amino acids. V lost 4 bases, J lost 3 bases, and 2 bases stayed unmatched. The CDR3 spells CASSSGTDYGYTF. In DNA, the CDR3 is TGTGCCAGCAGTTCCGGGACAGACTATGGCTACACCTTC.

V and J are TRBV5-6 and TRBJ2-2; D unresolved. CDR1 SGHDT and CDR2 YYEEEE come from the germline V gene. V was trimmed by 6 bases and J by 3 bases, leaving 15 bases between them. The length of the CDR3 is 15 residues. The CDR3 spells CASKKVSRDTGELFF. CDR3 DNA sequence: TGTGCCAGCAAAAAGGTTTCTCGAGACACCGGGGAGCTGTTTTTT.

The V and J genes are TRBV12-3 or TRBV12-4 and TRBJ1-2; D gene uncertain. The CDR3 extends over 12 amino acids. The V and J ends lost 5 bases and 4 bases respectively, with 8 bases between them. In nucleotides, the CDR3 is TGTGCCAGCAGTCCCGCGGGCTATGGCTACACCTTC. Encoded protein: CASSPAGYGYTF.

The chain uses TRBV29-1 and TRBJ2-3; D call uncertain. This CDR3 spans 13 amino acids. Germline CDR1 is SQVTM and CDR2 is ANQGSEA. V was pared by 6 bases and J by 3 bases, with 13 bases between. The CDR3 spells CSVCEVGTDTQYF. DNA for the CDR3: TGCAGCGTCTGCGAGGTGGGAACAGATACGCAGTATTTT.

This clonotype showed up just a few times. V is TRBV12-3 or TRBV12-4 and J is TRBJ1-2, with TRBD1 as a possible D gene (6 bases). The CDR3 is 15 residues long. V gave up 2 bases and J gave up 7 bases, with 17 bases separating them. In DNA, the CDR3 is TGTGCCAGCAGTTTATTCCAGGGGAATTTAGGTGGCTACACCTTC. Translation: CASSLFQGNLGGYTF.

This clonotype was detected a few times. J is TRBJ1-1 and V is TRBV4-3, with TRBD1 matching over 10 bases. V lost 4 bases and J lost 3; bases outside the gene matches: 8. The CDR3 loop spans 16 amino acids. The germline V gene encodes CDR1 LGHNA and CDR2 YSLEER. CDR3 coding DNA: TGCGCCAGCAGCCCTCGGACAGGGGGAATTCACACTGAAGCTTTCTTT. Amino acids: CASSPRTGGIHTEAFF.